Listed below are T cell receptor beta chains from one sample, sequenced in a study of cytomegalovirus exposure and HLA in healthy donors. Profiling relied on immunoSEQ multiplex PCR, and the TCRdb table lists in-frame clones only, not all of them. The sample has 150,000 to 200,000 clones, 80% to 90% seen once. Sequences were obtained from PBMCs. The receptors shown here come from a young woman in good health and CMV-seronegative. CDR3s include the opening cysteine and the closing phenylalanine or tryptophan. D genes are given only for firm matches. Clone size is given for some rows only: seen once, a few or many times, or a class if the clone is expanded.

D: TRBD2; size: NA; J: TRBJ2-1; V: TRBV4-3; DNA: TGCGCCAGCAGACCTAGCGGGGGGGGCAATGAGCAGTTCTTC; CDR3: CASRPSGGGNEQFF
D: TRBD1; size: once; J: TRBJ1-2; V: TRBV13; DNA: TGTGCCAGCAGCGCGGACAGGGGGTATGGCTACACCTTC; CDR3: CASSADRGYGYTF
D: NA; size: NA; J: TRBJ2-5; V: TRBV5-1; DNA: TGCGCCAGCAGCTTGGGGTCAGGGAACCAAGAGACCCAGTACTTC; CDR3: CASSLGSGNQETQYF
D: TRBD2; size: NA; J: TRBJ2-1; V: TRBV5-1; DNA: TGCGCCAGCAGCACCCTCGGACTAGCGGGGATGAATGAGCAGTTCTTC; CDR3: CASSTLGLAGMNEQFF
D: NA; size: NA; J: TRBJ2-7; V: TRBV21-1; DNA: TGTGCCAGCAAGGTGCCTGGCCCCGAGGGGGCAGAGTCCTACGAGCAGTACTTC; CDR3: CASKVPGPEGAESYEQYF
D: NA; size: NA; J: TRBJ1-4; V: TRBV7-9; DNA: TGTGCCAGCAGCTATACAGGTTCTAATGAAAAACTGTTTTTT; CDR3: CASSYTGSNEKLFF
D: TRBD1; size: NA; J: TRBJ1-2; V: TRBV5-8; DNA: TGTGCCAGCAGCGAGCGGGACAGGGGCTATGGCTACACCTTC; CDR3: CASSERDRGYGYTF
D: TRBD1; size: NA; J: TRBJ1-1; V: TRBV19; DNA: TGTGCCAGTAGTATCGGACAGGTAAACACTGAAGCTTTCTTT; CDR3: CASSIGQVNTEAFF
D: NA; size: NA; J: TRBJ1-1; V: TRBV11-2; DNA: TGTGCCAGCAGCCGTTACCCCCCAGGGGCCAGATTGAACACTGAAGCTTTCTTT; CDR3: CASSRYPPGARLNTEAFF
D: NA; size: NA; J: TRBJ2-2; V: TRBV7-9; DNA: TGTGCCAGCAGCTTAGAATCGAACACCCTGAACACCGGGGAGCTGTTTTTT; CDR3: CASSLESNTLNTGELFF
D: NA; size: NA; J: TRBJ1-1; V: TRBV4-2; DNA: TGTGCCAGCAGCCCCATCGGCACAGGACCCCGAATCATGAACACTGAAGCTTTCTTT; CDR3: CASSPIGTGPRIMNTEAFF
D: NA; size: NA; J: TRBJ2-5; V: TRBV9; DNA: TGTGCCAGCAGCGTAGAAGCGAATAGAGAGACCCAGTACTTC; CDR3: CASSVEANRETQYF
D: NA; size: few; J: TRBJ1-2; V: TRBV13; DNA: TGTGCCAGCAGCTCTACCCGGACGGGGTGGTATGGCTACACCTTC; CDR3: CASSSTRTGWYGYTF
D: NA; size: NA; J: TRBJ1-5; V: TRBV15; DNA: TGTGCCACCAGCAGAGACAGGGGTCTCGGTCAGCCCCAGCATTTT; CDR3: CATSRDRGLGQPQHF
D: NA; size: NA; J: TRBJ2-3; V: TRBV5-6; DNA: TGTGCCAGCAGACTAATAAACAGGGACCCAGATACGCAGTATTTT; CDR3: CASRLINRDPDTQYF
D: TRBD2; size: NA; J: TRBJ2-7; V: TRBV15; DNA: TGTGCCACCAGACCCGGCGGGGGGACCTACGAGCAGTACTTC; CDR3: CATRPGGGTYEQYF
D: TRBD1; size: NA; J: TRBJ2-3; V: TRBV25-1; DNA: TGTGCCAGCAGTCCCCGGGACAGGGTACCAGATACGCAGTATTTT; CDR3: CASSPRDRVPDTQYF
D: TRBD2; size: NA; J: TRBJ2-3; V: TRBV9; DNA: TGTGCCAGCAGCGTAGGTCTCGGGACTAGAGGACCTGATACGCAGTATTTT; CDR3: CASSVGLGTRGPDTQYF
D: NA; size: NA; J: TRBJ1-1; V: TRBV4-1; DNA: TGCGCCAGCAGAGAGGCCACTGAAGCTTTCTTT; CDR3: CASREATEAFF
D: NA; size: NA; J: TRBJ1-6; V: TRBV19; DNA: TGTGCCAGTAGTGGCCCGGGGGGCGCGGATTCACCCCTCCACTTT; CDR3: CASSGPGGADSPLHF
D: NA; size: few; J: TRBJ1-2; V: TRBV7-9; DNA: TGTGCCAGCAGCTTAGAGCAGGGATTTACTGGCTACACCTTC; CDR3: CASSLEQGFTGYTF
D: TRBD1; size: once; J: TRBJ1-3; V: TRBV7-9; DNA: TGTGCCAGCAGCTTAGCTGGGACAGGGCCTGGAAACACCATATATTTT; CDR3: CASSLAGTGPGNTIYF